These 23 T cell receptor beta chains were all obtained from the same sample, sequenced in a study of spatial heterogeneity in lung cancer. TCRdb passed the 5' RACE reads through MiXCR, listing each CDR3 protein once. The sample yields over 90,000 distinct CDR3 sequences, 7% to 9% seen once. Specified time point: sample taken at primary tumor resection. Whole RNA from tumor, nontumor lung or frozen PBMC was sequenced unsorted. The source was PBMCs, collected at surgery. The receptor source for this set is a male donor with early-stage non-small cell lung cancer.

This clonotype was picked up a small number of times. J is TRBJ2-5 and V is TRBV2; unclear D gene. The length of the CDR3 is 12 residues. Trimming cost V 3 bases and J 5 bases, with 7 bases left between them. Germline CDR1 is SNHLY and CDR2 is FYNNEI. The chain's CDR3 is CASSEFGETQYF. The CDR3, as DNA: TGTGCCAGCAGTGAGTTCGGGGAGACCCAGTACTTC.

This clonotype turned up a few times. V gene TRBV2 combines with J gene TRBJ2-3; no definite D call. Germline assignment: CDR1 SNHLY and CDR2 FYNNEI. The CDR3 is made up of 19 amino acids. The germline V and J ends were trimmed by 5 bases and 1 base, with 25 bases remaining between them. Here the CDR3 DNA reads TGTGCCAGCAGTCCCCGACGGTCTTCAGGTCCGGTGGGCACAGATACGCAGTATTTT. Protein sequence: CASSPRRSSGPVGTDTQYF.

This clonotype was observed a few times. This rearrangement joins TRBV10-3 to TRBJ2-3; D unclear. Trimming left V 6 bases short and J 1 base short, with 14 bases between. There are 15 residues in the CDR3. Germline V lookup: CDR1 ENHRY, CDR2 SYGVKD. DNA of the CDR3: TGTGCCATCAGCCCTCAACAGTCGGGCACAGATACGCAGTATTTT. It specifies CAISPQQSGTDTQYF.

This clonotype was observed many times. This rearrangement joins TRBV15 to TRBJ2-2; D gene uncertain. This CDR3 is 16 amino acids long. Germline V lookup: CDR1 LNHNV, CDR2 YYDKDF (reference sequence). V was shortened by 0 bases and J by 1 base, with 9 bases between the two germline ends. CDR3 coding DNA: TGTGCCACCAGCAGAGATAACTCTTTGAACACCGGGGAGCTGTTTTTT. The encoded protein is CATSRDNSLNTGELFF.

V and J are TRBV28 and TRBJ1-1; D not resolved. The CDR3 consists of 16 residues. Germline values: CDR1 MDHEN, CDR2 SYDVKM. Trimming cost V 6 bases and J 1 base, with 18 bases left between them. CDR3 residues: CASSAGRGPSNTEAFF. CDR3 nucleotide sequence: TGTGCCAGCAGCGCAGGCCGAGGACCGTCGAACACTGAAGCTTTCTTT.

At least ten counts were recorded for this clonotype. The V and J genes are TRBV10-3 and TRBJ2-2, with 11 bases identical to TRBD2. V dropped 9 bases and J dropped 5; count of bases not matched to a gene: 2. CDR1 and CDR2 (germline): ENHRY, SYGVKD. The CDR3 contains 13 residues. CDR3 region: CAITSGSTGELFF. The CDR3 DNA reads TGTGCCATTACTAGCGGGAGTACCGGGGAGCTGTTTTTT.

Many counts were recorded for this clonotype. This chain links TRBV5-1 with TRBJ2-1; the D is unclear. The length of the CDR3 is 14 residues. CDR1 is SGHRS and CDR2 is YFSETQ in the germline V gene. V was shortened by 3 bases and J by 5 bases, with 12 bases between the two germline ends. CDR3 residues: CASSYGGRNNEQFF. CDR3 DNA sequence: TGCGCCAGCAGCTATGGCGGAAGAAACAATGAGCAGTTCTTC.

This clonotype was observed many times. This chain uses TRBV12-3 or TRBV12-4 with TRBJ1-5; D is undetermined. Trimming took off 2 bases at V and 5 bases at J, with 10 bases between the two ends. The CDR3 length is 14 residues. DNA of the CDR3: TGTGCCAGCAGTTTATCGGCACAATATCAGCCCCAGCATTTT. Its translation: CASSLSAQYQPQHF.

The chain is built from TRBV29-1 and TRBJ2-7; 8 nucleotides match TRBD1. The CDR3 has 14 residues. The J segment lost 2 bases and the V segment lost 4 bases, leaving 7 bases of the junction unmatched. Germline CDR1 is SQVTM and CDR2 is ANQGSEA. As DNA, the CDR3 is TGCAGCGTTGTTCCCGGGACAGGTCCCTACGAGCAGTACTTC. It encodes CSVVPGTGPYEQYF.

V gene TRBV28 combines with J gene TRBJ2-1; TRBD2 aligns across 8 bases. Germline V CDR1 and CDR2: MDHEN, SYDVKM. Trimming took 6 bases from V and 5 from J; bases not matched to a gene: 9. This CDR3 region has 15 residues. The CDR3 bases are TGTGCCAGCAGCCGGGAGGGACTAGGGAACAATGAGCAGTTCTTC. As protein: CASSREGLGNNEQFF.

Only a few counts were recorded for this clonotype. This chain uses TRBV20-1 with TRBJ2-7; 9 positions match TRBD2. V lost 6 bases and J lost 4; bases outside the gene matches: 13. The CDR3 sequence is 15 residues long. The germline V gene has CDR1 DFQATT and CDR2 SNEGSKA (reference sequence). The CDR3 loop reads CSARNHLSGSYEQYF. The CDR3 bases are TGCAGTGCCAGAAACCATCTTAGCGGGAGTTACGAGCAGTACTTC.

This clonotype showed up many times. The rearrangement joins TRBV11-2 to TRBJ2-2; D is undetermined. This CDR3 is built from 14 residues. V was cut by 4 bases and J by 7 bases, with 13 bases left in between. Germline V gives CDR1 SGHAT, CDR2 FQNNGV. The CDR3 region has the DNA TGTGCCAGCAGCTCGGAAGGGTTCCGCGGGGAGCTGTTTTTT. Translating gives CASSSEGFRGELFF.

This clonotype was seen at least ten times. This chain links TRBV10-3 with TRBJ1-4; D gene unclear. The CDR3 is 13 amino acids. Germline V gene sequence: CDR1 ENHRY, CDR2 SYGVKD. Trimming removed 3 bases at V and 8 bases at J, with 10 bases between. The CDR3 DNA reads as TGTGCCATCAGTGACATATTGGGCGAAAAACTGTTTTTT. Encoded protein: CAISDILGEKLFF.

This clonotype was counted between two and nine times. The genes are TRBV24-1 and TRBJ2-2; D remains ambiguous. The length of the CDR3 is 13 residues. Trimming removed 6 bases at V and 1 base at J, with 5 bases between. From germline, CDR1 is KGHDR and CDR2 SFDVKD. The CDR3 is CATSLKNTGELFF. The CDR3 coding sequence is TGTGCCACCAGTCTTAAGAACACCGGGGAGCTGTTTTTT.

This clonotype was counted at least ten times. V is TRBV7-9 and J is TRBJ2-3; TRBD1 or TRBD2 may be the D gene (5 bases each). Germline V CDR1 and CDR2: SEHNR, FQNEAQ (reference sequence). V dropped 2 bases and J dropped 6 bases, with 15 bases sitting between them. This CDR3 contains 15 residues. CDR3 protein: CASSLPGPPGDTQYF. As DNA, the CDR3 is TGTGCCAGCAGCTTACCGGGACCCCCGGGGGATACGCAGTATTTT.

This clonotype was counted only a few times. This chain connects TRBV7-9 to TRBJ2-2, with TRBD1 matching over 11 bases. J gave up 6 bases and V 8 bases, and 5 bases lay outside the gene matches. This CDR3 region has 14 residues. Per germline, CDR1 SEHNR and CDR2 FQNEAQ (reference sequence). The DNA for the CDR3 is TGTGCCAGCCTACGGACAGGGGGCTCCGGGGAGCTGTTTTTT. Translating it yields CASLRTGGSGELFF.

The rearrangement uses TRBV7-2 and TRBJ2-2; unclear D gene. Germline V gives CDR1 SGHTA, CDR2 FQGNSA. Trimming cost V 5 bases and J 3 bases, with 7 bases left between them. The CDR3 is 13 residues long. Written as DNA, the CDR3 is TGTGCCAGCAGCCCCCATTACACCGGGGAGCTGTTTTTT. It yields the protein CASSPHYTGELFF.

This clonotype came up a few times. The chain links TRBV4-3 to TRBJ2-5, with 8 bases identical to TRBD2. The germline gives CDR1 LGHNA, CDR2 YSLEER. The CDR3 consists of 15 residues. V lost 2 bases, J lost 5 bases, and 7 bases stayed unmatched. The CDR3 region is CASSQRRGGPETQYF. As DNA, the CDR3 is TGCGCCAGCAGCCAACGACGGGGGGGCCCGGAGACCCAGTACTTC.

This clonotype has a count of ten or more. The rearrangement joins TRBV4-2 to TRBJ2-4, with D perhaps TRBD1 (6 bases). Germline CDR1 LGHNA, CDR2 YNFKEQ. V lost 0 bases and J lost 0, with 12 bases in between. The CDR3 contains 17 residues. For the CDR3, the DNA is TGTGCCAGCAGCCAAGATAGGACAGCGCTAGCCAAAAACATTCAGTACTTC. Its translation is CASSQDRTALAKNIQYF.

CDR3 sequence reads: CASSYTRSATEAFF. In nucleotides, the CDR3 is TGCGCCAGCAGCTACACAAGGAGCGCCACTGAAGCTTTCTTT. The chain combines TRBV5-1 with TRBJ1-1; D remains unclear. CDR1 SGHRS and CDR2 YFSETQ come from the germline V gene. The V end was cut by 3 bases, the J end by 4 bases, with 13 bases between. This CDR3 has 14 residues.

The genes are TRBV5-5 and TRBJ2-3, with no clear D. Trimming took 0 bases from V and 2 from J, leaving 13 bases between them. Germline CDR1 reads SGHKS; CDR2 reads YYEKEE (reference sequence). This CDR3 has 16 amino acids. The CDR3 reads CASSLAVTGFTDTQYF. CDR3 DNA sequence: TGTGCCAGCAGCTTGGCAGTGACCGGCTTCACAGATACGCAGTATTTT.

This clonotype was recorded a few times. CDR3 residues: CASSSSGTHTDTQYF. CDR3 coding DNA: TGCGCCAGCAGCTCTAGCGGGACCCACACAGATACGCAGTATTTT. The rearrangement uses TRBV5-1 and TRBJ2-3, with 9 bases lining up with TRBD2. The CDR3 loop spans 15 amino acids. The V segment lost 3 bases and the J segment 2 bases; nucleotides outside the gene matches: 4. The germline CDR1 and CDR2 sequences are SGHRS and YFSETQ.

The rearrangement links TRBV18 to TRBJ2-5; D is unclear. Trimming stripped 2 bases from V and 0 bases from J, with 13 bases between. The CDR3 has 16 residues. CDR1 and CDR2 from the germline V gene are KGHSH and LQKENI. CDR3 sequence reads: CASSPVVAEYQETQYF. CDR3 nucleotides: TGTGCCAGCTCACCAGTGGTAGCCGAGTACCAAGAGACCCAGTACTTC.